This T cell receptor beta chain was obtained from a study of shared clonotypes between healthy human individuals. Several immunoSEQ plates received, in even portions, the genomic DNA of each subset. Assay: immunoSEQ multiplex PCR; the TCRdb copy retains only in-frame clones and omits some. The repertoire holds 1.5 million to 2.5 million clones, 85% to 95% seen once, with 0.9% to 1.5% in the top ten. The V segment lost 2 bases and the J segment 5 bases; nucleotides outside the gene matches: 9. CDR3 length: 15 amino acids. Germline V gene data show CDR1 as WNHNN and CDR2 as SYGVQD (reference sequence). Terminally differentiated effector memory CD45RA+ cells were left out of the naive CD8 fraction, which was CD45RO-negative and positively selected for CCR7.

This clonotype was sampled from a man aged 18-30 years in good health. V and J are TRBV10-1 and TRBJ2-7; the match to TRBD2 covers 7 bases. The sequencing sample was made of naive CD8+ T cells sorted from blood. The CDR3, as DNA: TGCGCCAGCAGTGAGAGGGGCCGGGGGGTAGACGAGCAGTACTTC. Protein sequence: CASSERGRGVDEQYF.